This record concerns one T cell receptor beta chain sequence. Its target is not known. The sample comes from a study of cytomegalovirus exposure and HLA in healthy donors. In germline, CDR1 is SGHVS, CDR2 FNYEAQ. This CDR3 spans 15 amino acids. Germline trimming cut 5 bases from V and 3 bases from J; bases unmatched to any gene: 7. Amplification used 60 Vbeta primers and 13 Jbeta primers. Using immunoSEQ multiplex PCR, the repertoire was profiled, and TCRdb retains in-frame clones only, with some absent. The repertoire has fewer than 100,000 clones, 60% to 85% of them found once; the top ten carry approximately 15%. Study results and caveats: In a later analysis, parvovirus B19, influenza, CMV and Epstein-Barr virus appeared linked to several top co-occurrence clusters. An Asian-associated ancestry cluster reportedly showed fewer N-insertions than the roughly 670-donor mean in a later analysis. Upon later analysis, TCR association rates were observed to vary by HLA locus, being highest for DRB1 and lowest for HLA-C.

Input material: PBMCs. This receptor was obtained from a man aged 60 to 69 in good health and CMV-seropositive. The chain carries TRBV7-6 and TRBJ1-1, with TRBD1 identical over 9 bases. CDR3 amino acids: CASSPWTGEDTEAFF. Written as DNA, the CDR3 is TGTGCCAGCAGCCCCTGGACAGGGGAGGACACTGAAGCTTTCTTT.